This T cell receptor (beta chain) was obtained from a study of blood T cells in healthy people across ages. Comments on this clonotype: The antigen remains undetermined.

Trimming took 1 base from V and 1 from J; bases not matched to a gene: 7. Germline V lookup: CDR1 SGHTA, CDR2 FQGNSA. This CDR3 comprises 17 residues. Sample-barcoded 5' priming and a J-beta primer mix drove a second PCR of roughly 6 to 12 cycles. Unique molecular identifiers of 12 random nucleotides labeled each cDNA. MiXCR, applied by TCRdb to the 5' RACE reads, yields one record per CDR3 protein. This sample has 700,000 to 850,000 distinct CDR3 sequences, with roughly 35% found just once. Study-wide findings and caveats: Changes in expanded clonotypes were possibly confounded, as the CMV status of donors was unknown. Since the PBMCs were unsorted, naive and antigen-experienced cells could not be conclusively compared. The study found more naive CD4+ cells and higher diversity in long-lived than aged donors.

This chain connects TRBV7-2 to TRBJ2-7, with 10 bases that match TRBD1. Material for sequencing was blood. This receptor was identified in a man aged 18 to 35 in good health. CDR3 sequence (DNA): TGTGCCAGCAGCTTAGTAGCGGGACAGGGGCTTTCCTACGAGCAGTACTTC. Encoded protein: CASSLVAGQGLSYEQYF.